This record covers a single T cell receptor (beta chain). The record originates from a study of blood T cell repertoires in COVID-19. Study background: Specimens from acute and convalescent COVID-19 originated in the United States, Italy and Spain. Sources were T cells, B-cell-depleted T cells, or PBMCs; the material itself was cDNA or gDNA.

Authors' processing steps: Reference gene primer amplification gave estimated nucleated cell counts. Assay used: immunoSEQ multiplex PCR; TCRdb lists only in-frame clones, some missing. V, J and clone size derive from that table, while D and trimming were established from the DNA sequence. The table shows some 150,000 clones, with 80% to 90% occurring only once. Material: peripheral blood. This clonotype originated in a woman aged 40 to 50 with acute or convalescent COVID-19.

The CDR3 DNA reads TGTGCCAGCAGCGATCCCCTGGGGCCCTACAATGAGCAGTTCTTC. Translation gives CASSDPLGPYNEQFF. The gene calls are TRBV7-9 and TRBJ2-1, with D possibly TRBD1 on 5 matching bases. This CDR3 comprises 15 residues. Germline CDR1 is SEHNR and CDR2 is FQNEAQ (reference sequence). V lost 5 bases to trimming and J lost 2 bases, with 13 bases between them.